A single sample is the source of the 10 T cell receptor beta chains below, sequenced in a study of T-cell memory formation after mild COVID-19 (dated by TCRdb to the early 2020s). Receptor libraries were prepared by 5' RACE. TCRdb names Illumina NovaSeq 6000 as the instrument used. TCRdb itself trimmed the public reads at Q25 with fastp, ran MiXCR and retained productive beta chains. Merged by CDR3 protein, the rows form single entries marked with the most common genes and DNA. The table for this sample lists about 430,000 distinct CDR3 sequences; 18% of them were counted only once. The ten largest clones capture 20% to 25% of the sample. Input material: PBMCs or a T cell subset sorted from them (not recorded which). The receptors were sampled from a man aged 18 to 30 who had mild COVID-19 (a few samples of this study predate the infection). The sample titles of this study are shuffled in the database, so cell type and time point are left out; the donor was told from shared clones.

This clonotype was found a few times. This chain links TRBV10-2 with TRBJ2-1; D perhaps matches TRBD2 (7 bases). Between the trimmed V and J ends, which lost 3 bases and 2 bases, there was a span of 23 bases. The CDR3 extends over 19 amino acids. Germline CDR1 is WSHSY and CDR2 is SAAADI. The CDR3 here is CASSDPYAFGGGPYNEQFF. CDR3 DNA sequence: TGCGCCAGCAGTGACCCCTACGCCTTCGGCGGGGGCCCCTACAATGAGCAGTTCTTC.

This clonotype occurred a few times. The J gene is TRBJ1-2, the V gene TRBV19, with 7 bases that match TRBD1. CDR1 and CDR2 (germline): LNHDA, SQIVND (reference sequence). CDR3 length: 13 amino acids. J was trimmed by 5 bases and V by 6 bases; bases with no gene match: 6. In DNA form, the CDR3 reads TGTGCCAGTAGGGCCGGGACAGCGTATGGCTACACCTTC. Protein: CASRAGTAYGYTF.

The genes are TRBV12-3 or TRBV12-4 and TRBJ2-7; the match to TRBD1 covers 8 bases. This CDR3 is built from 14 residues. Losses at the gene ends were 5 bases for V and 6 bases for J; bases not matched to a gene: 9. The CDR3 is CASSPQGQAREQYF. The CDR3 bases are TGTGCCAGCAGTCCCCAGGGACAGGCCCGCGAGCAGTACTTC.

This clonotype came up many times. The CDR3 bases are TGCGCCAGCAGCTCCGGGACAGGAGCCTACGAGCAGTACTTC. Its translation is CASSSGTGAYEQYF. The J gene is TRBJ2-7, the V gene TRBV5-1, with 8 bases that match TRBD1. CDR1 is SGHRS, CDR2 YFSETQ, per germline. V trimming: 3 bases; J trimming: 2 bases; junction bases outside the gene matches: 4. This CDR3 region has 14 residues.

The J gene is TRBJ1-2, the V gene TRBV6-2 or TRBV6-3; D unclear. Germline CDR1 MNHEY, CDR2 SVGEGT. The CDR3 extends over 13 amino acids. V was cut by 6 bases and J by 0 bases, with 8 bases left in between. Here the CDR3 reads CASRGYSNYGYTF. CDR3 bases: TGTGCCAGCAGGGGCTACTCTAACTATGGCTACACCTTC.

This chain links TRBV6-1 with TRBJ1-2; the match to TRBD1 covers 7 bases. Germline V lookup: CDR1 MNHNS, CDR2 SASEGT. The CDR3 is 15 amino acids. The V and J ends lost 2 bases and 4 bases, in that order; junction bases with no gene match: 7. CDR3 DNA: TGTGCCAGCAGTGAATCGGGAGGGGGCGGCTATGGCTACACCTTC. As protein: CASSESGGGGYGYTF.

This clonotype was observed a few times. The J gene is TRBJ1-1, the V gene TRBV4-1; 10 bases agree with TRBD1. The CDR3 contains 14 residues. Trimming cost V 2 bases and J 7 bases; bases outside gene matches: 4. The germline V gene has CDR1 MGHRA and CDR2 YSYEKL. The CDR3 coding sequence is TGCGCCAGCAGCCAAATGGGACAGGGGCATGAAGCTTTCTTT. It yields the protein CASSQMGQGHEAFF.

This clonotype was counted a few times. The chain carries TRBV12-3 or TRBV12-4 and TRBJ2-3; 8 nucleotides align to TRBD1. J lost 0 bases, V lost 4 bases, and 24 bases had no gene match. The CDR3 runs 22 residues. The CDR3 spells CASSSSYVARDRRRSSTDTQYF. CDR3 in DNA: TGTGCCAGCAGTTCCTCGTACGTAGCCCGGGACAGGAGACGATCTAGCACAGATACGCAGTATTTT.

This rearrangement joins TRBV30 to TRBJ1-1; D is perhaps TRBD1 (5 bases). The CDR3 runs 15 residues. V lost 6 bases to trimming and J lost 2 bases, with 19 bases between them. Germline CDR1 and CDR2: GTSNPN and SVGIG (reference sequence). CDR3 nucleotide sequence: TGTGCCTGCAAGGTGGATGGGGGATTCAACACTGAAGCTTTCTTT. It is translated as CACKVDGGFNTEAFF.

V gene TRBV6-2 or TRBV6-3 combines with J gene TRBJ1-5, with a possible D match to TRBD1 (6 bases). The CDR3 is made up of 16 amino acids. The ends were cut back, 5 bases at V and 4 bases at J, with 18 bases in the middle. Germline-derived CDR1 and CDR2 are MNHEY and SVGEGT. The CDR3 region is CASSANRGQWNQPQHF. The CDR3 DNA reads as TGTGCCAGCAGTGCCAACCGGGGGCAGTGGAATCAGCCCCAGCATTTT.